This TCR beta chain was obtained from a study of control samples from healthy donors and cancer patients. This CDR3 region has 17 residues. Germline V gene data show CDR1 as KGHSH and CDR2 as LQKENI. V was shortened by 2 bases and J by 6 bases, with 19 bases between the two germline ends. The protocol was immunoSEQ multiplex PCR, while the TCRdb copy is restricted to in-frame clones and leaves out a portion. The sample has roughly 370,000 clones, roughly 90% seen once. The TCR was taken from a man aged 40-55 years with head and neck cancer. The V gene is TRBV18, the J gene TRBJ1-4; possibly TRBD1 for D (5 bases). Input material: PBMCs. The CDR3 protein is CASSPGAPAGPHEKLFF. Written as DNA, the CDR3 is TGTGCCAGCTCACCAGGGGCCCCAGCAGGCCCCCATGAAAAACTGTTTTTT.